This paragraph reports one T cell receptor beta chain. These data originate in a study of OX40 agonist ivuxolimab in advanced cancers. Measured with immunoSEQ multiplex PCR; TCRdb has only the in-frame clones, and not every one. This repertoire shows nearly 80,000 clones, around 94% found once; its top ten account for over 8.5%. Germline loops: CDR1 LGHNA, CDR2 YSLEER. The J segment lost 2 bases and the V segment lost 3 bases, leaving 3 bases of the junction unmatched. This CDR3 region has 16 residues. The sequence derives from an adult with an advanced solid tumor such as melanoma, head and neck, liver or kidney cancer. The sample here was CD4+ or CD8+ T cells sorted from blood, taken in a trial of the OX40 agonist ivuxolimab. This rearrangement joins TRBV4-3 to TRBJ2-2; 10 positions agree with TRBD2. The CDR3 loop is CASSQGTSDNTGELFF. The CDR3 region has the DNA TGCGCCAGCAGCCAGGGGACTAGCGACAACACCGGGGAGCTGTTTTTT.